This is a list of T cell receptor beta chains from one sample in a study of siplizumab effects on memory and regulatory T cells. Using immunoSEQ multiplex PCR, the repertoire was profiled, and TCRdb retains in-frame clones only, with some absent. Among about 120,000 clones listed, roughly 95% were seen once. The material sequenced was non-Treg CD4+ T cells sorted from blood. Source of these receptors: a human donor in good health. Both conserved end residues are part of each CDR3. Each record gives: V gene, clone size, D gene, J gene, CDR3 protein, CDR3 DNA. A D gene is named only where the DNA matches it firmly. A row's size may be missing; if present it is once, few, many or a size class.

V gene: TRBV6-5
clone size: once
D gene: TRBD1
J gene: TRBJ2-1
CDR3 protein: CASPPGAGGHEQFF
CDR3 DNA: TGTGCCAGCCCCCCGGGGGCAGGGGGCCATGAGCAGTTCTTC

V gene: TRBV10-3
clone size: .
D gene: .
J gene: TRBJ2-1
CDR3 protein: CAISENKGLSYNEQFF
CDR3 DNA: TGTGCCATCAGTGAGAATAAGGGCCTTTCCTACAATGAGCAGTTCTTC

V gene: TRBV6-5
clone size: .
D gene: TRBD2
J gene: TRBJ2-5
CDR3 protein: CASSGTSIGTQYF
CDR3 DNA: TGTGCAAGCTCCGGGACTAGCATTGGGACCCAGTACTTC

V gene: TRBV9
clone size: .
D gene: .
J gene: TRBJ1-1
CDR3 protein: CASSVGSGINTEAFF
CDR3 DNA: TGTGCCAGCAGCGTAGGGTCCGGGATTAACACTGAAGCTTTCTTT

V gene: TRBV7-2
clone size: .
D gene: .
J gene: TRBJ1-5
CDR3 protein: CASSLEGWSNQPQHF
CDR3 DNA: TGTGCCAGCAGCTTAGAGGGCTGGAGCAATCAGCCCCAGCATTTT

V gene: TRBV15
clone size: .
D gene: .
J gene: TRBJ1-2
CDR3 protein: CATSRDGGGYTF
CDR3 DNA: TGTGCCACCAGCAGAGATGGGGGTGGCTACACCTTC

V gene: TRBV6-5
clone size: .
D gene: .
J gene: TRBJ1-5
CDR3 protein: CASSFGSLNQPQHF
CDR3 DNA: TGTGCCAGCAGTTTTGGAAGCCTTAATCAGCCCCAGCATTTT

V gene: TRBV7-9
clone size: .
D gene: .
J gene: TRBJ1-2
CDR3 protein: CASSHRDGTGYTF
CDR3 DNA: TGTGCCAGCAGCCACAGGGATGGCACTGGCTACACCTTC

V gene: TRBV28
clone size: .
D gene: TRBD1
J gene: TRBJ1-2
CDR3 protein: CASRLPGQGGYGYTF
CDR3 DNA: TGTGCCAGCAGGCTACCGGGACAGGGAGGCTATGGCTACACCTTC

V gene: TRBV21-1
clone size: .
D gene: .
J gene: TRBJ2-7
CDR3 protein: CASSKNRSYEQYF
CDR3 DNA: TGTGCCAGCAGCAAAAACCGGTCTTACGAGCAGTACTTC

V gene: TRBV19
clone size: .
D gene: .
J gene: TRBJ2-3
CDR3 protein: CASSIDRLYTDTQYF
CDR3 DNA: TGTGCCAGTAGTATAGACAGGTTATACACAGATACGCAGTATTTT

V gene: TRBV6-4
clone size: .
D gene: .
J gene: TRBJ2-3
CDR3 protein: CASSDGGYGTDTQYF
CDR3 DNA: TGTGCCAGCAGTGACGGGGGGTATGGCACAGATACGCAGTATTTT

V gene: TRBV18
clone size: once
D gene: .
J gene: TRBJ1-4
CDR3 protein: CASSLQLGGDEKLFF
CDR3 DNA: TGTGCCAGCTCACTCCAACTAGGCGGGGACGAAAAACTGTTTTTT

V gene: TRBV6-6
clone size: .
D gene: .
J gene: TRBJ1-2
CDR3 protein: CASSYQRNYGYTF
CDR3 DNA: TGTGCCAGCAGTTACCAGCGTAACTATGGCTACACCTTC

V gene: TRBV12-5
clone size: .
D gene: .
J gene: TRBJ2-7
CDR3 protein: CASGLVAGTPYEQYF
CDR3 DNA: TGTGCTAGTGGTTTGGTGGCAGGGACTCCGTACGAGCAGTACTTC

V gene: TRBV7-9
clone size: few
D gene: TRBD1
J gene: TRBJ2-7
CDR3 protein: CASSSAGQGKGF
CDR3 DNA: TGTGCCAGCAGCTCGGCAGGACAGGGCAAGGGCTTC

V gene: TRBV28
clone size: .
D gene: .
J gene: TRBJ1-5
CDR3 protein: CASSNSNQPQHF
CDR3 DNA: TGTGCCAGCAGTAATAGCAATCAGCCCCAGCATTTT

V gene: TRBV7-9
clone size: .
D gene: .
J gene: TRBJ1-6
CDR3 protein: CASSLGERTLHF
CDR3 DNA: TGTGCCAGCAGCTTGGGGGAGAGGACCCTCCACTTT

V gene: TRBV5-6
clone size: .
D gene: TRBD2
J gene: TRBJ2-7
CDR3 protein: CASRLAGTYEQYF
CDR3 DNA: TGTGCCAGCAGGCTAGCGGGGACCTACGAGCAGTACTTC

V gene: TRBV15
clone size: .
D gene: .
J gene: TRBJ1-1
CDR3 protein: CATSGGQGRYTEAFF
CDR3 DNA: TGTGCCACCAGCGGGGGGCAGGGGAGATACACTGAAGCTTTCTTT

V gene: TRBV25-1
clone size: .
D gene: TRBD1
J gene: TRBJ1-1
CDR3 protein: CASTGQGATEAFF
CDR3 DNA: TGTGCCAGCACCGGACAGGGGGCCACTGAAGCTTTCTTT

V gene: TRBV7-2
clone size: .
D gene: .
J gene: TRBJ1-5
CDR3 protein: CASSSDQNNQPQHF
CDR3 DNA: TGTGCCAGCAGCTCCGATCAGAATAATCAGCCCCAGCATTTT

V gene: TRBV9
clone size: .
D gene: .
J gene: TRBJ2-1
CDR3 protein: CASSVEGPGEQFF
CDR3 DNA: TGTGCCAGCAGCGTAGAGGGTCCGGGTGAGCAGTTCTTC

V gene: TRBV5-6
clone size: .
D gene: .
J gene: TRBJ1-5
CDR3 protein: CASSLEQASNQPQHF
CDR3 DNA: TGTGCCAGCAGCCTCGAACAGGCTAGCAATCAGCCCCAGCATTTT

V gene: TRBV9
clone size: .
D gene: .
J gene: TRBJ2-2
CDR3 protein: CASSVARTNTGELFF
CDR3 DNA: TGTGCCAGCAGCGTAGCACGGACGAACACCGGGGAGCTGTTTTTT

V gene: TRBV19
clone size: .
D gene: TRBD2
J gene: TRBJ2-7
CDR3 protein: CASGGGYEQYF
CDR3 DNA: TGTGCCAGTGGGGGGGGCTACGAGCAGTACTTC

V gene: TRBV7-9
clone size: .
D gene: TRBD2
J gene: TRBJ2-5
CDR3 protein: CASSFSGGGETQYF
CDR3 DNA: TGTGCCAGCAGTTTTAGCGGGGGTGGGGAGACCCAGTACTTC

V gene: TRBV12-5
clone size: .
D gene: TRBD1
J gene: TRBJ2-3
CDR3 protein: CASGRDRASTDTQYF
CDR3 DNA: TGTGCTAGTGGTAGGGACAGAGCTAGCACAGATACGCAGTATTTT

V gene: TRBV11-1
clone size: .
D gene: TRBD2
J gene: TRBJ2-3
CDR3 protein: CASSRGGGDTQYF
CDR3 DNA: TGTGCCAGCAGCCGCGGGGGAGGAGATACGCAGTATTTT

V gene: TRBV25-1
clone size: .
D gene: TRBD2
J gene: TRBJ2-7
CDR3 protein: CASSRASGGANSYEQYF
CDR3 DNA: TGTGCCAGCAGTAGGGCAAGCGGGGGGGCCAACTCCTACGAGCAGTACTTC

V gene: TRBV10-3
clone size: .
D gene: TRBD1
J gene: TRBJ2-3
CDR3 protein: CAIRRQGGTDTQYF
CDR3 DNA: TGTGCCATCAGGAGACAGGGCGGCACAGATACGCAGTATTTT

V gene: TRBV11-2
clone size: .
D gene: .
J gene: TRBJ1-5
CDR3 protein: CASSLDGRSGEPQHF
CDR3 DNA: TGTGCCAGCAGCTTAGACGGACGGTCCGGGGAGCCCCAGCATTTT

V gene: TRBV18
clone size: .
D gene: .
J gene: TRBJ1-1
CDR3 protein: CASSPNQGATEAFF
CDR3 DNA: TGTGCCAGCTCACCCAATCAGGGAGCCACTGAAGCTTTCTTT